These T cell receptor beta chains were read from a single sample in a study of T cells in narcolepsy. Assay used: immunoSEQ multiplex PCR; TCRdb lists only in-frame clones, some missing. The sample gives 34,000 or so clones, 79% of which show up once; approximately 3.6% is in the top ten. What was sequenced was memory (CD45RA-) CD4+ T cells from blood. These receptor sequences come from a human donor in good health. The CDR3 runs from the conserved cysteine through the conserved F or W. D genes are given only for firm matches. For some rows the clone size is stated as once, few or many, or as a class when expanded; others skip it.

TRBD2	NA	TRBV28	TRBJ2-1	TGTGCCAGCAGTTTTAGCGGGAGGGGTGAGCAGTTCTTC	CASSFSGRGEQFF
NA	NA	TRBV12-5	TRBJ2-1	TGTGCTAGTGGGCCCTCTGGGGGGCTAAAGCAGTTCTTC	CASGPSGGLKQFF
TRBD2	NA	TRBV6-1	TRBJ2-5	TGTGCCAGCAGTGGGGGCGGGAGGCTAGGAGAGACCCAGTACTTC	CASSGGGRLGETQYF
NA	NA	TRBV6-5	TRBJ2-3	TGTGCCAGCAGTTACATCGATACGCAGTATTTT	CASSYIDTQYF
NA	NA	TRBV18	TRBJ1-2	TGTGCCAGCTCACCTTTGGAGGGCTTATATGGCTACACCTTC	CASSPLEGLYGYTF
NA	NA	TRBV2	TRBJ1-6	TGTGCCAGCAGTGAAAGAAAGGGTAGTTCACCCCTCCACTTT	CASSERKGSSPLHF
TRBD1	NA	TRBV7-8	TRBJ2-7	TGTGCCAGCAGCTTGTACTCGGACAGGGGGCTCTACGAGCAGTACTTC	CASSLYSDRGLYEQYF
TRBD1	NA	TRBV5-4	TRBJ2-1	TGTGCCAGCAGCTCATTCACCGGGACAGGGGATTTCAATGAGCAGTTCTTC	CASSSFTGTGDFNEQFF
TRBD2	NA	TRBV4-1	TRBJ2-7	TGCGCCAGCAGCCACACTTGGACTAGCGGTTCCGTGGGCGGCTACGAGCAGTACTTC	CASSHTWTSGSVGGYEQYF
NA	NA	TRBV6-6	TRBJ1-5	TGTGCCAGCAGTTACGGGCAGGGCAATCAGCCCCAGCATTTT	CASSYGQGNQPQHF
TRBD1	NA	TRBV5-1	TRBJ2-2	TGCGCCAGCAGCCCGGACAGGGCGAACACCGGGGAGCTGTTTTTT	CASSPDRANTGELFF
NA	few	TRBV6-4	TRBJ1-1	TGTGCCAGCAGGAAGACAGGAATGAACACTGAAGCTTTCTTT	CASRKTGMNTEAFF
TRBD2	NA	TRBV15	TRBJ2-7	TGTGCCACCAGCAGAGTCCCTGGCGGGAGAGGAAGCTCCTACGAGCAGTACTTC	CATSRVPGGRGSSYEQYF
NA	NA	TRBV19	TRBJ1-2	TGTGCCAGTAGTATAAGGGCAGGATATGGCTACACCTTC	CASSIRAGYGYTF
TRBD2	NA	TRBV9	TRBJ2-3	TGTGCCAGCAGCACGGGAGGCCCTGATACGCAGTATTTT	CASSTGGPDTQYF
TRBD1	NA	TRBV7-9	TRBJ2-2	TGTACCAGCAGCCCAGGGACAGTCACCGGGGAGCTGTTTTTT	CTSSPGTVTGELFF
TRBD1	NA	TRBV7-9	TRBJ2-3	TGTGCCAGCAGCTTAGTTTTTGGACAGGGGGCAGATACGCAGTATTTT	CASSLVFGQGADTQYF
NA	NA	TRBV1	TRBJ2-1	TGCACCAGCAGCCAGGGGTCAGTAGGCTCGCAGTTCTTC	CTSSQGSVGSQFF
NA	NA	TRBV14	TRBJ1-3	TGTGCCAGCAGCCAAGGGCGAAACACCATATATTTT	CASSQGRNTIYF
NA	NA	TRBV4-2	TRBJ2-2	TGTGCCAGCAGCCCTACGACCGCCTCCCCCCGGAGGGGGGAGCTGTTTTTT	CASSPTTASPRRGELFF
TRBD2	NA	TRBV10-3	TRBJ2-7	TGTGCCATCAGTGTACCGGGACTAGACTACGAGCAGTACTTC	CAISVPGLDYEQYF
NA	NA	TRBV7-9	TRBJ2-1	TGTGCCAGCAGCTTAGATGGCGGCTACAATGAGCAGTTCTTC	CASSLDGGYNEQFF
TRBD1	once	TRBV6-6	TRBJ2-1	TGTGCCAGCAGTTACGTACAGGGGGCGATCTATGAGCAGTTCTTC	CASSYVQGAIYEQFF
NA	NA	TRBV6-5	TRBJ1-2	TGTGCCAGCAGTTTCAATGGACAGTCTAACTATGGCTACACCTTC	CASSFNGQSNYGYTF
TRBD2	once	TRBV4-1	TRBJ2-1	TGCGCCAGCAGCCAAGGAGGTAGCGGGAATTACAATGAGCAGTTCTTC	CASSQGGSGNYNEQFF
NA	NA	TRBV2	TRBJ1-1	TGTGCCAGCCAGAGTTGGGCAGGGGTGAACACTGAAGCTTTCTTT	CASQSWAGVNTEAFF
NA	NA	TRBV6-5	TRBJ1-2	TGTGCCAGCATGTGGCCATCCCTGGGTGGCTACACCTTC	CASMWPSLGGYTF
NA	NA	TRBV5-1	TRBJ1-5	TGCGCCAGCAGCCGGGGGGGCAATCAGCCCCAGCATTTT	CASSRGGNQPQHF
NA	few	TRBV6-1	TRBJ1-4	TGTGCCAGCAGTGAAGCGGGGGCCACTAATGAAAAACTGTTTTTT	CASSEAGATNEKLFF
NA	NA	TRBV7-3	TRBJ2-7	TGTGCCAGCAGCATAATCCACGAGCAGTACTTC	CASSIIHEQYF